This T cell receptor beta chain was identified during a study of regulatory T cells in long-lasting Graves disease. This sample's time point: newly diagnosed GD, antithyroid drugs for less than 3 months. PBMC RNA served as the TCR library source. Both iRepertoire HTBI primers and Arm-PCR of CDR3 regions were used to build the TCR beta libraries. In TCRdb, the multiplex PCR reads were re-called with MiXCR into one record per CDR3 protein. The table lists about 350,000 distinct CDR3 sequences, around 15% of them singletons. In its sample, this clonotype was seen a few times. The same sample was also used in a study of T cells in Graves' hyperthyroidism and ophthalmopathy.

This sequence originates from a woman aged 18-29 years with Graves disease. Source: peripheral blood mononuclear cells (PBMCs), taken at new diagnosis, from a patient treated with antithyroid drugs.

The CDR3 here is CSAAGTDYEQYF. The CDR3 DNA sequence: TGCAGTGCTGCCGGGACGGACTACGAGCAGTACTTC. The rearrangement links TRBV20-1 to TRBJ2-7; D is perhaps TRBD1 or TRBD2 (5 bases each). The CDR3 sequence is 12 residues long. Looked up from germline, CDR1 is DFQATT and CDR2 is SNEGSKA (reference sequence). The V gene lost 5 bases and the J gene lost 3 bases, with 11 bases spanning the gap.